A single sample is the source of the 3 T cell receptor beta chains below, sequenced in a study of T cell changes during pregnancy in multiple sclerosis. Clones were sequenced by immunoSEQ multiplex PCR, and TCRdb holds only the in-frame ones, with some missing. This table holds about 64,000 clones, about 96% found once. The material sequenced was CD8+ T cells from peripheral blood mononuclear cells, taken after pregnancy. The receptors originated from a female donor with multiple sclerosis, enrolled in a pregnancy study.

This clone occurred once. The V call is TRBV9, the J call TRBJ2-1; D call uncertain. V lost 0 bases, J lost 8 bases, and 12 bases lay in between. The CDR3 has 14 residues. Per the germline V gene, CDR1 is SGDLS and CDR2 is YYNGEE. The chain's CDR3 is CASSVATRVDEQFF. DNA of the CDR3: TGTGCCAGCAGCGTAGCTACTCGTGTAGATGAGCAGTTCTTC.

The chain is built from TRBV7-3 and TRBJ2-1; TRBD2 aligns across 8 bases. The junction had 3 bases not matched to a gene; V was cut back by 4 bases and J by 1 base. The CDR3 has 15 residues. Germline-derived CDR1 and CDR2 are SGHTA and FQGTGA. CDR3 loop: CASSSTSGSYNEQFF. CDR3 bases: TGTGCCAGCAGCTCAACTAGCGGTTCCTACAATGAGCAGTTCTTC. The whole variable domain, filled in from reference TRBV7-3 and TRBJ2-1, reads GAGVSQTPSNKVTEKGKYVELRCDPISGHTALYWYRQSLGQGPEFLIYFQGTGAADDSGLPNDRFFAVRPEGSVSTLKIQRTERGDSAVYLCASSSTSGSYNEQFFGPGTRLTVL.

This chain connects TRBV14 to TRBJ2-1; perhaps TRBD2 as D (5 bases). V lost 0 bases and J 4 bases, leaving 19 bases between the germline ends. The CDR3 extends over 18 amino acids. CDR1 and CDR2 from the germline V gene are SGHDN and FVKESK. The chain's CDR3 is CASSQETRRAEEYNEQFF. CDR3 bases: TGTGCCAGCAGCCAAGAAACTAGGCGAGCGGAAGAGTACAATGAGCAGTTCTTC.